Shown below are 16 T cell receptor beta chains from a single sample sequenced in a study of shared T cell receptors in the human thymus. TCRdb keeps only in-frame clones here, not all; method: immunoSEQ multiplex PCR. The sample yields about 710,000 clones, around 87% seen once. Another study also made use of these data, one on human thymus T cells.

Sequenced input: thymocytes. These receptor sequences come from a boy younger than two with a congenital heart defect.

J is TRBJ2-3 and V is TRBV28; 10 nucleotides match TRBD2. Germline lookup yields CDR1 MDHEN and CDR2 SYDVKM. The CDR3 is made up of 15 amino acids. J lost 3 bases, V lost 6 bases, and 6 bases had no gene match. This CDR3 is CASRRSGGITDTQYF. Here the CDR3 DNA reads TGTGCCAGCAGACGTAGCGGGGGGATAACAGATACGCAGTATTTT.

The rearrangement links TRBV7-6 to TRBJ2-1; 11 nucleotides line up with TRBD2. CDR1 and CDR2 from the germline V gene are SGHVS and FNYEAQ. V lost 1 base, J lost 5 bases, and 10 bases stayed unmatched. This CDR3 spans 18 amino acids. The CDR3 region has the DNA TGTGCCAGCAGCTTAGAGGTTCGACTAGCGGGATTCAACAATGAGCAGTTCTTC. It translates to CASSLEVRLAGFNNEQFF.

The genes are TRBV7-8 and TRBJ2-6; D is unresolved. Germline CDR1 reads SGHVS; CDR2 reads FQNEAQ. This CDR3 is 14 amino acids long. With 5 bases removed from V and 0 bases from J, the gap between germline ends came to 5 bases. CDR3 nucleotide sequence: TGTGCCAGCAGCCCCCTCTCTGGGGCCAACGTCCTGACTTTC. It translates to CASSPLSGANVLTF. Full variable domain (remainder filled in from reference TRBV7-8 and TRBJ2-6): GAGVSQSPRYKVAKRGQDVALRCDPISGHVSLFWYQQALGQGPEFLTYFQNEAQLDKSGLPSDRFFAERPEGSVSTLKIQRTQQEDSAVYLCASSPLSGANVLTFGAGSRLTVL.

This clone was counted between two and nine times. V gene TRBV4-3 combines with J gene TRBJ2-7, with 8 bases identical to TRBD2. This CDR3 has 19 amino acids. Trimming cost V 0 bases and J 0 bases; bases outside gene matches: 13. Germline CDR1 and CDR2: LGHNA and YSLEER. CDR3 protein: CASSQDRRAGGPFSYEQYF. CDR3 DNA sequence: TGCGCCAGCAGCCAAGATAGGAGGGCGGGGGGCCCTTTCTCCTACGAGCAGTACTTC.

This sequence joins TRBV9 and TRBJ1-6, with 8 positions matching TRBD1. Trimming at V came to 3 bases and at J to 13 bases, leaving 9 bases not matched to a gene. Germline V lookup: CDR1 SGDLS, CDR2 YYNGEE. CDR3 length equals 14 residues. The CDR3 spells CASSGINRGGPLHF. The CDR3, as DNA: TGTGCCAGCAGCGGAATTAACAGGGGGGGGCCCCTCCACTTT.

This chain joins TRBV4-3 and TRBJ1-5, with 12 bases lining up with TRBD1. The V gene end was trimmed by 3 bases and the J gene end by 0 bases; junction bases not matched to a gene: 12. There are 20 residues in the CDR3. Germline-derived CDR1 and CDR2 are LGHNA and YSLEER. This CDR3 is CASSQSTPGQGAYSNQPQHF. In nucleotides, the CDR3 is TGCGCCAGCAGCCAGTCCACACCGGGACAGGGGGCCTATAGCAATCAGCCCCAGCATTTT.

This clone was picked up a small number of times. The rearrangement uses TRBV12-5 and TRBJ1-3; unclear D gene. The CDR3 spans 14 residues. Germline lookup yields CDR1 LGHNT and CDR2 FRNRAP. Deletions cut 2 bases from V and 0 bases from J, with 5 bases between. The chain's CDR3 is CASGLTVSGNTIYF. In DNA form, the CDR3 reads TGTGCTAGTGGTTTGACAGTCTCTGGAAACACCATATATTTT.

CDR3 in DNA: TGTGCCTGGAGTGTAGTTGGGGGGGACAATGAGCAGTTCTTC. Its translation: CAWSVVGGDNEQFF. The chain recombines TRBV30 with TRBJ2-1; TRBD2 aligns across 7 bases. This CDR3 contains 14 residues. Germline CDR1 is GTSNPN and CDR2 is SVGIG (reference sequence). V dropped 0 bases and J dropped 5; count of bases not matched to a gene: 4.

The chain joins TRBV4-1 to TRBJ2-3, with D hard to call. Germline assignment: CDR1 MGHRA and CDR2 YSYEKL. This CDR3 comprises 15 residues. V was pared by 7 bases and J by 0 bases, with 14 bases between. CDR3 sequence (DNA): TGCGCCAGCACCCCTGCGGCCTCTAGCACAGATACGCAGTATTTT. The encoded protein is CASTPAASSTDTQYF.

This clone was picked up a small number of times. This sequence joins TRBV21-1 and TRBJ1-3; the DNA was not used to check the table's D call, TRBD1. TRBV21-1 constitutes a pseudogene. The CDR3 spans 19 residues. CDR3 sequence reads: CASAQEEGQGIPSGNTIYF. DNA of the CDR3: TGTGCCAGCGCCCAGGAAGAGGGACAGGGGATTCCCTCTGGAAACACCATATATTTT.

The gene calls are TRBV7-2 and TRBJ2-7; D is unclear. This CDR3 is 13 amino acids long. Trimming cost V 4 bases and J 6 bases, with 13 bases left between them. In germline, CDR1 is SGHTA, CDR2 FQGNSA. The CDR3 reads CASSSPSLFEQYF. As DNA, the CDR3 is TGTGCCAGCAGCTCCCCGAGCTTGTTCGAGCAGTACTTC.

The rearrangement uses TRBV9 and TRBJ2-3; TRBD2 aligns across 7 bases. Germline-derived CDR1 and CDR2 are SGDLS and YYNGEE. V was clipped by 0 bases and J by 2 bases; unmatched bases: 12. The CDR3 is made up of 18 amino acids. The CDR3 sequence is CASSVVSGGDGTTDTQYF. The CDR3 coding sequence is TGTGCCAGCAGCGTAGTCAGTGGGGGGGATGGAACCACAGATACGCAGTATTTT.

The V gene is TRBV6-4, the J gene TRBJ1-1, with 7 bases matching TRBD1. With V trimmed by 6 bases and J by 4 bases, 5 bases remained unmatched. Germline V gene data show CDR1 as MRHNA and CDR2 as SNTAGT. CDR3 length: 13 residues. In nucleotides, the CDR3 is TGTGCCAGCAGAAGGGACAGCACCACTGAAGCTTTCTTT. Amino acids: CASRRDSTTEAFF.

The genes are TRBV7-6 and TRBJ2-5, with D perhaps TRBD2 (5 bases). Germline V gene lookup returns CDR1 SGHVS and CDR2 FNYEAQ. V lost 6 bases and J lost 1, with 9 bases in between. This CDR3 is built from 13 residues. The CDR3 DNA reads as TGTGCCAGCAGGGACGAGGGCCAAGAGACCCAGTACTTC. Its translation: CASRDEGQETQYF.

This clone was seen just once. V gene TRBV11-2 combines with J gene TRBJ1-2; D is uncertain. Trimming took 5 bases from V and 2 from J, leaving 9 bases between them. Germline-derived CDR1 and CDR2 are SGHAT and FQNNGV. There are 13 residues in the CDR3. The CDR3 bases are TGTGCCAGCAGCCTGAGGGAGAACTATGGCTACACCTTC. The encoded protein is CASSLRENYGYTF.

The gene calls are TRBV19 and TRBJ2-7; D call uncertain. Germline-derived CDR1 and CDR2 are LNHDA and SQIVND (reference sequence). Trimming took off 7 bases at V and 3 bases at J, with 7 bases between the two ends. The CDR3 is made up of 11 amino acids. The CDR3 here is CASKSDYEQYF. CDR3 DNA: TGTGCCAGTAAATCAGACTACGAGCAGTACTTC. Full variable domain (remainder filled in from reference TRBV19 and TRBJ2-7): DGGITQSPKYLFRKEGQNVTLSCEQNLNHDAMYWYRQDPGQGLRLIYYSQIVNDFQKGDIAEGYSVSREKKESFPLTVTSAQKNPTAFYLCASKSDYEQYFGPGTRLTVT.